Sequencing of this T cell receptor (beta chain) was carried out in a study of cytomegalovirus exposure and HLA in healthy donors. The study ran its PCR with 60 Vbeta and 13 Jbeta primers. Assay: immunoSEQ multiplex PCR; the TCRdb copy retains only in-frame clones and omits some. This sample has over 110,000 clones, with about four fifths found just once. The CDR3 contains 13 residues. CDR1 and CDR2 from the germline V gene are SGHVS and FNYEAQ. V shed 5 bases and J shed 4 bases, with 9 bases lying between them. The chain recombines TRBV7-6 with TRBJ1-5; D not certain. This TCR came from a man between 35 and 55 years old in good health and CMV-seronegative. Material for sequencing was PBMCs. The CDR3 here is CASSPKANQPQHF. CDR3 DNA: TGTGCCAGCAGCCCAAAAGCGAATCAGCCCCAGCATTTT.